These 15 T cell receptor beta chains originate from one sample sequenced in a study of PD-1 blockade in classical Hodgkin lymphoma. As for time point: cycle 4 day 1 (C4D1), after more than five weeks of nivolumab. With no exception, relapse followed autologous stem cell transplantation in all patients, and brentuximab vedotin exposure varied. Purification of CD4+ T cells from thawed PBMCs was achieved by magnetic negative selection. Measured with immunoSEQ multiplex PCR; TCRdb has only the in-frame clones, and not every one. The sample lists under 30,000 clones; around 86% were seen once. Specimen: CD4+ T cells from blood, collected before the fourth cycle of nivolumab. These TCRs come from a human donor with classical Hodgkin lymphoma.

The V and J genes are TRBV6-1 and TRBJ1-1, with D tentatively TRBD1 (5 bases). Germline V gives CDR1 MNHNS, CDR2 SASEGT. Trimming left V 6 bases short and J 1 base short, with 6 bases between. This CDR3 contains 12 residues. CDR3 DNA sequence: TGTGCCAGCAGGGGGCCGAACACTGAAGCTTTCTTT. Translated, it gives CASRGPNTEAFF.

The V call is TRBV18, the J call TRBJ2-2, with D unresolved. Trimming stripped 0 bases from V and 5 bases from J, with 7 bases between. CDR1 is KGHSH and CDR2 is LQKENI in the germline V gene. The CDR3 consists of 14 residues. The CDR3 region has the DNA TGTGCCAGCTCACCACCGGTTGTAACCGGGGAGCTGTTTTTT. It yields the protein CASSPPVVTGELFF.

This clone was observed once. The V gene is TRBV25-1, the J gene TRBJ2-5; 10 bases align to TRBD2. This CDR3 has 16 amino acids. The germline V gene has CDR1 MGHDK and CDR2 SYGVNS. Germline trimming cut 5 bases from V and 2 bases from J; bases unmatched to any gene: 8. The CDR3 coding sequence is TGTGCCAGCAGTCCTTGGACTAGCGGCATTCAAGAGACCCAGTACTTC. Translating gives CASSPWTSGIQETQYF.

The gene calls are TRBV27 and TRBJ1-1; D possibly corresponds to TRBD1 (6 bases). Germline CDR1 MNHEY, CDR2 SMNVEV (reference sequence). V lost 2 bases and J lost 7, with 11 bases in between. The CDR3 has 13 amino acids. CDR3 DNA: TGTGCCAGCAGTTTAGGGGTCAGGGGTGAAGCTTTCTTT. Translating gives CASSLGVRGEAFF.

This chain uses TRBV18 with TRBJ2-5, with unresolved D. The CDR3 contains 12 residues. The germline gives CDR1 KGHSH, CDR2 LQKENI. V shed 4 bases and J shed 2 bases, with 5 bases lying between them. For the CDR3, the DNA is TGTGCCAGCTCACGGGGTCAAGAGACCCAGTACTTC. It codes for CASSRGQETQYF.

This chain joins TRBV5-1 and TRBJ2-3; 12 bases map to TRBD2. Losses at the gene ends were 1 base for V and 2 bases for J; bases not matched to a gene: 8. Looked up from germline, CDR1 is SGHRS and CDR2 is YFSETQ. This CDR3 spans 18 amino acids. The CDR3 DNA follows: TGCGCCAGCAGCTTGAATGGACTAGCGGGGAGGAACACAGATACGCAGTATTTT. Translating it yields CASSLNGLAGRNTDTQYF. Using reference TRBV5-1 and TRBJ2-3 for the parts outside the CDR3, the full variable domain is KAGVTQTPRYLIKTRGQQVTLSCSPISGHRSVSWYQQTPGQGLQFLFEYFSETQRNKGNFPGRFSGRQFSNSRSEMNVSTLELGDSALYLCASSLNGLAGRNTDTQYFGPGTRLTVL.

This chain connects TRBV10-3 to TRBJ2-5; the match to TRBD2 covers 13 bases. The CDR3 covers 17 residues. J was trimmed by 5 bases and V by 4 bases; bases with no gene match: 10. Germline V gives CDR1 ENHRY, CDR2 SYGVKD. DNA of the CDR3: TGTGCCATCAGTGGAGGACTAGCGGGAGTTCCGCGGGAGACCCAGTACTTC. Its protein is CAISGGLAGVPRETQYF.

J is TRBJ2-3 and V is TRBV7-7, with D perhaps TRBD2 (6 bases). Germline V gives CDR1 SSHAT, CDR2 FNYEAQ (reference sequence). V was shortened by 5 bases and J by 5 bases, with 11 bases between the two germline ends. This CDR3 is 13 amino acids long. The chain's CDR3 is CASSPLGLDTQYF. The CDR3 nucleotides are TGTGCCAGCAGCCCCCTGGGACTAGATACGCAGTATTTT. Full variable domain (rest looked up from reference TRBV7-7 and TRBJ2-3): GAGVSQSPRYKVTKRGQDVTLRCDPISSHATLYWYQQALGQGPEFLTYFNYEAQPDKSGLPSDRFSAERPEGSISTLTIQRTEQRDSAMYRCASSPLGLDTQYFGPGTRLTVL.

The chain recombines TRBV5-4 with TRBJ2-3, with D tentatively TRBD2 (6 bases). V lost 9 bases and J 0 bases, leaving 8 bases between the germline ends. The CDR3 runs to 12 residues. Germline V CDR1 and CDR2: SGHNT, YYREEE (reference sequence). The CDR3 reads CATSGSTDTQYF. CDR3 in DNA: TGTGCCACAAGCGGGAGCACAGATACGCAGTATTTT.

This chain uses TRBV2 with TRBJ2-3; D possibly uses TRBD1 or TRBD2 (5 bases each). Germline V gives CDR1 SNHLY, CDR2 FYNNEI. This CDR3 has 12 residues. V lost 5 bases to trimming and J lost 5 bases, with 8 bases between them. The CDR3: CASSLGGDTQYF. Here the CDR3 DNA reads TGTGCCAGCAGTCTTGGGGGAGATACGCAGTATTTT.

Only one count was recorded for this clone. V usage is TRBV5-1 and J usage is TRBJ2-7; D is perhaps TRBD1 (5 bases). The CDR3 totals 13 residues. Per germline, CDR1 SGHRS and CDR2 YFSETQ. Trimming stripped 0 bases from V and 3 bases from J, with 7 bases between. The CDR3 loop is CASSLGQFYEQYF. CDR3 in DNA: TGCGCCAGCAGCTTGGGACAGTTCTACGAGCAGTACTTC.

The V call is TRBV6-5, the J call TRBJ2-5; TRBD1 matches 8 bases. V was pared by 6 bases and J by 5 bases, with 11 bases of the junction left unmatched. The CDR3 totals 15 residues. Germline loops: CDR1 MNHEY, CDR2 SVGAGI. The CDR3 DNA reads TGTGCCAGCAGCCCCGGACAGGGTCGTCAGGAGACCCAGTACTTC. Translated, it gives CASSPGQGRQETQYF.

The chain recombines TRBV27 with TRBJ2-2; D may match TRBD1 or TRBD2 (5 bases each). The CDR3 covers 15 residues. The germline gives CDR1 MNHEY, CDR2 SMNVEV (reference sequence). V lost 5 bases and J 5 bases, leaving 15 bases between the germline ends. The CDR3 region has the DNA TGTGCCAGCAGTAGGTGGACGGGGCGAACCGGGGAGCTGTTTTTT. It specifies CASSRWTGRTGELFF.

This clone turned up a few times. This CDR3 is CASTRTDYNSPLHF. CDR3 coding DNA: TGTGCCAGTACTCGGACAGACTATAATTCACCCCTCCACTTT. The V and J genes are TRBV19 and TRBJ1-6; tentatively, D is TRBD1 (6 bases). The CDR3 runs 14 residues. Trimming took off 7 bases at V and 3 bases at J, with 10 bases between the two ends. From germline, CDR1 is LNHDA and CDR2 SQIVND (reference sequence).

The chain links TRBV5-1 to TRBJ2-5, with a possible D match to TRBD1 (5 bases). The V gene's germline CDR1 is SGHRS and CDR2 YFSETQ. The CDR3 covers 16 residues. V was trimmed by 4 bases and J by 0 bases, leaving 16 bases between them. CDR3: CASSLSLGANQETQYF. CDR3 in DNA: TGCGCCAGCAGCCTATCCTTAGGGGCCAACCAAGAGACCCAGTACTTC.